One sample yielded the 21 T cell receptor beta chains listed below, sequenced in a study of vaccination and CD4 T cells after COVID-19. No antigen is known for these receptors. Cultured CD4+ T-cell DNA underwent Oncomine TCR Beta short-read sequencing. TCRdb itself ran the PCR reads through MiXCR, one entry per CDR3 protein. The sample carries some 8,000 distinct CDR3 sequences, about 61% recorded once. This sample's treatment: approximately 11-day PBMC culture with coronavirus spike peptide pools or control peptides (ViraFEST assay). The sample taken for sequencing was CD4+ T cells from blood, cultured in vitro. The receptors were sampled from a human donor who had recovered from COVID-19.

The chain is built from TRBV11-2 and TRBJ2-7, with 9 bases aligning to TRBD1. Losses at the gene ends were 6 bases for V and 5 bases for J; bases not matched to a gene: 11. The CDR3 runs to 15 residues. Germline V gene lookup returns CDR1 SGHAT and CDR2 FQNNGV. The CDR3 DNA reads TGTGCCAGCAGGTTCACAGGGGGCAGAAGCAACGAGCAGTACTTC. The encoded protein is CASRFTGGRSNEQYF.

This clonotype was found a few times. The J gene is TRBJ1-1, the V gene TRBV20-1; unclear D gene. CDR3 length: 14 amino acids. From germline, CDR1 is DFQATT and CDR2 SNEGSKA (reference sequence). V lost 3 bases, J lost 5 bases, and 16 bases lay in between. CDR3 nucleotides: TGCAGTGCTAGTGATCGGTTGGGCGGAACTGAAGCTTTCTTT. Encoded protein: CSASDRLGGTEAFF.

This rearrangement joins TRBV6-1 to TRBJ1-6; TRBD1 aligns across 8 bases. J was trimmed by 9 bases and V by 8 bases; bases with no gene match: 15. Per the germline V gene, CDR1 is MNHNS and CDR2 is SASEGT. The CDR3 is 16 amino acids. CDR3 protein: CASGRAPDREGSPLHF. The DNA of the CDR3 is TGTGCCAGCGGTCGAGCCCCGGACAGGGAGGGTTCACCCCTCCACTTT.

The chain joins TRBV20-1 to TRBJ2-5, with a weak D call TRBD2 (6 bases). The CDR3 extends over 15 amino acids. Trimming cost V 6 bases and J 4 bases, with 21 bases left between them. Germline loops: CDR1 DFQATT, CDR2 SNEGSKA (reference sequence). CDR3 in amino acids: CSAARKSGRAETQYF. CDR3 in DNA: TGCAGTGCGGCCCGTAAAAGCGGGCGGGCAGAGACCCAGTACTTC.

The V gene is TRBV5-1, the J gene TRBJ2-1, with 7 positions matching TRBD2. Germline CDR1 and CDR2: SGHRS and YFSETQ. Trimming took 5 bases from V and 1 from J; bases not matched to a gene: 12. The CDR3 loop spans 17 amino acids. The CDR3 coding sequence is TGCGCCAGCAGTCCCAGCGGGCAGGGAGGGTCCTACAATGAGCAGTTCTTC. Translated, it gives CASSPSGQGGSYNEQFF.

The V call is TRBV27, the J call TRBJ2-5, with a tentative D call TRBD1 (6 bases). Trimming cost V 1 base and J 5 bases, with 23 bases left between them. The CDR3 is 18 amino acids. The germline V gene encodes CDR1 MNHEY and CDR2 SMNVEV (reference sequence). Written as DNA, the CDR3 is TGTGCCAGCAGTTTATTAGGGGGATTTGGGGGCCCAGGTGAGACCCAGTACTTC. Protein sequence: CASSLLGGFGGPGETQYF.

V usage is TRBV20-1 and J usage is TRBJ1-5; maybe TRBD1 (5 bases). Germline V gene sequence: CDR1 DFQATT, CDR2 SNEGSKA (reference sequence). Between the trimmed V and J ends, which lost 6 bases and 5 bases, there was a span of 11 bases. The CDR3 extends over 12 amino acids. The DNA for the CDR3 is TGCAGTGCCCGTGGGGGGGATCAGCCCCAGCATTTT. Encoded protein: CSARGGDQPQHF.

V gene TRBV20-1 combines with J gene TRBJ1-2; 9 bases agree with TRBD1. The V gene end was trimmed by 3 bases and the J gene end by 4 bases; junction bases not matched to a gene: 9. From germline, CDR1 is DFQATT and CDR2 SNEGSKA (reference sequence). The CDR3 is made up of 15 amino acids. CDR3 in DNA: TGCAGTGCTAGGTCCGGGACAGGGCCCGTCTATGGCTACACCTTC. Its translation: CSARSGTGPVYGYTF.

The chain uses TRBV4-3 and TRBJ2-2; D unclear. In germline, CDR1 is LGHNA, CDR2 YSLEER. The CDR3 spans 19 residues. V shed 0 bases and J shed 0 bases, with 17 bases lying between them. CDR3 DNA: TGCGCCAGCAGCCAAGATGCAGCCCGAGTATACTCGAACACCGGGGAGCTGTTTTTT. Protein sequence: CASSQDAARVYSNTGELFF.

The rearrangement joins TRBV3-1 to TRBJ2-5, with TRBD2 as a possible D gene (5 bases). Germline CDR1 LGHDT, CDR2 YNNKEL (reference sequence). This CDR3 comprises 15 residues. The ends were cut back, 0 bases at V and 4 bases at J, with 12 bases in the middle. CDR3 DNA: TGTGCCAGCAGCCAAGACGCGAGGGCCGTAGAGACCCAGTACTTC. As protein: CASSQDARAVETQYF.

This clonotype rates as medium-sized. The CDR3 loop is CASSLWTKETQYF. The DNA of the CDR3 is TGTGCCAGCAGCTTATGGACTAAAGAGACCCAGTACTTC. The genes are TRBV7-2 and TRBJ2-5, with TRBD2 as a possible D gene (6 bases). The V and J ends lost 2 bases and 3 bases respectively, with 7 bases between them. Looked up from germline, CDR1 is SGHTA and CDR2 is FQGNSA. This CDR3 has 13 amino acids.

The chain recombines TRBV11-2 with TRBJ1-6; unclear D gene. The V end was cut by 0 bases, the J end by 8 bases, with 8 bases between. The germline V gene has CDR1 SGHAT and CDR2 FQNNGV. The CDR3 runs 14 residues. The CDR3 region is CASSLEGRYSPLHF. In nucleotides, the CDR3 is TGTGCCAGCAGCTTAGAGGGCCGATATTCACCCCTCCACTTT.

This clonotype was found a few times. V gene TRBV20-1 combines with J gene TRBJ1-2, with 9 bases fitting TRBD1. The V segment lost 0 bases and the J segment 5 bases; nucleotides outside the gene matches: 4. The CDR3 has 14 residues. Germline CDR1 is DFQATT and CDR2 is SNEGSKA (reference sequence). The CDR3: CSARDDRGKYGYTF. For the CDR3, the DNA is TGCAGTGCTAGAGATGACAGGGGGAAATATGGCTACACCTTC.

The V call is TRBV7-2, the J call TRBJ2-2; D may correspond to TRBD1 or TRBD2 (6 bases each). Per the germline V gene, CDR1 is SGHTA and CDR2 is FQGNSA. V shed 5 bases and J shed 0 bases, with 13 bases lying between them. The CDR3 contains 16 residues. The CDR3 region is CASSNPGGANTGELFF. The CDR3 DNA reads TGTGCCAGCAGCAATCCCGGGGGCGCGAACACCGGGGAGCTGTTTTTT.

The sample holds a few counts of this clonotype. The chain joins TRBV5-8 to TRBJ2-5, with D possibly TRBD1 on 6 matching bases. The CDR3 spans 13 residues. Germline V gives CDR1 SGHTS, CDR2 YDEGEE. With 1 base removed from V and 13 bases from J, the gap between germline ends came to 17 bases. The CDR3 sequence: CASSLRSSGTSYF. The DNA for the CDR3 is TGTGCCAGCAGCTTGCGGTCTTCGGGGACATCGTACTTC.

This clonotype was observed a handful of times. This chain connects TRBV2 to TRBJ1-6; unclear D gene. Germline CDR1 and CDR2: SNHLY and FYNNEI. CDR3 length: 13 amino acids. Deletions cut 6 bases from V and 6 bases from J, with 9 bases between. The CDR3 DNA follows: TGTGCCAGCAGCGTCCCGGTTAATTCACCCCTCCACTTT. Residues: CASSVPVNSPLHF.

The chain joins TRBV11-3 to TRBJ1-1, with a weak D call TRBD1 (5 bases). This CDR3 has 14 residues. Germline V lookup: CDR1 SGHNT, CDR2 YENEEA. V lost 4 bases, J lost 1 base, and 10 bases lay in between. CDR3 DNA: TGTGCCAGCAGCTCTGGAAGGGGGAACACTGAAGCTTTCTTT. This translates into CASSSGRGNTEAFF.

The rearrangement links TRBV10-3 to TRBJ2-5; a weak D match, TRBD2 (5 bases). The CDR3 spans 14 residues. Between the trimmed V and J ends, which lost 7 bases and 3 bases, there was a span of 15 bases. Germline V lookup: CDR1 ENHRY, CDR2 SYGVKD. Here the CDR3 DNA reads TGTGCCATCAAATCCCAGGAGAGGGAAGAGACCCAGTACTTC. It yields the protein CAIKSQEREETQYF.

This rearrangement joins TRBV7-8 to TRBJ1-6; 9 bases map to TRBD1. Germline V gene sequence: CDR1 SGHVS, CDR2 FQNEAQ. Trimming removed 5 bases from V and 7 bases from J; junction bases left unmatched: 3. CDR3 length equals 14 residues. This CDR3 is CASSPDRGNSPLHF. CDR3 sequence (DNA): TGTGCCAGCAGCCCCGACAGGGGGAATTCACCCCTCCACTTT.

In DNA form, the CDR3 reads TGTGCCAGCAGTTTTCAGGCCGGCTACGAGCAGTACTTC. This codes for CASSFQAGYEQYF. J is TRBJ2-7 and V is TRBV28; D uncertain. Germline assignment: CDR1 MDHEN and CDR2 SYDVKM. Trimming shortened V by 3 bases and J by 3 bases, and 9 bases separated the two germline ends. This CDR3 spans 13 amino acids.

The chain carries TRBV6-5 and TRBJ2-7; D remains ambiguous. The CDR3 length is 13 residues. CDR1 and CDR2 from the germline V gene are MNHEY and SVGAGI. Trimming took 0 bases from V and 6 from J, leaving 9 bases between them. CDR3 DNA sequence: TGTGCCAGCAGTTACTCGATGGGTGGCGAGCAGTACTTC. Protein product: CASSYSMGGEQYF.